This passage covers 26 T cell receptor beta chains from one sample sequenced in a study of T cell responses to AZD1222 COVID-19 vaccine (dated by TCRdb to 2020 to 2022). Library prep was done by the immunoSEQ multiplex PCR assay. Held by TCRdb, this immuneACCESS table contains in-frame sequences only and omits some clones. Under half of the omission traces to an unresolved V gene where checked; the cause of the rest is unknown. This sample is represented by about 120,000 clones; over 75% of them were singletons. The ten largest clones add up to roughly 8% of the sample. Taken with the paper, the label for time point translates to: baseline before first vaccination. The material sequenced was peripheral blood, taken on day 0 of AZD1222 vaccination. The receptors stem from an adult in good health.

The chain combines TRBV6-1 with TRBJ1-5; D perhaps matches TRBD1 (5 bases). CDR3 size: 17 residues. Germline V gene lookup returns CDR1 MNHNS and CDR2 SASEGT. Trimming removed 2 bases at V and 0 bases at J, with 14 bases between. The CDR3 nucleotides are TGTGCCAGCAGTGAATCCCGACAGTCCTATAGCAATCAGCCCCAGCATTTT. Its protein product is CASSESRQSYSNQPQHF.

This CDR3 is CASSLGTGIHTIYF. The CDR3 region has the DNA TGTGCCAGCAGCCTGGGGACAGGGATACACACCATATATTTT. The chain has TRBV4-2 and TRBJ1-3; 9 positions agree with TRBD1. The germline gives CDR1 LGHNA, CDR2 YNFKEQ. The CDR3 runs to 14 residues. The trim removed 4 bases at V and 8 bases at J, leaving 6 bases unmatched.

The sample holds one count of this clone. This chain links TRBV13 with TRBJ1-5, with TRBD1 as a possible D gene (6 bases). The CDR3 spans 15 residues. Germline CDR1 is PRHDT and CDR2 is FYEKMQ (reference sequence). The V and J ends lost 5 bases and 3 bases respectively, with 14 bases between them. The CDR3, as DNA: TGTGCCAGCAGCAGGGGGGGGATTCACAATCAGCCCCAGCATTTT. As protein: CASSRGGIHNQPQHF.

This clone was detected only a few times. DNA of the CDR3: TGTGCCTGGACCGGGGCAGGCTATAATTCACCCCTCCACTTT. The encoded protein is CAWTGAGYNSPLHF. The rearrangement links TRBV30 to TRBJ1-6; TRBD1 might be the D (5 bases). V was clipped by 4 bases and J by 3 bases, with 10 bases between them. Germline CDR1 is GTSNPN and CDR2 is SVGIG (reference sequence). The CDR3 covers 14 residues.

The chain is built from TRBV7-3 and TRBJ1-2, with D possibly TRBD1 on 5 matching bases. The germline V gene has CDR1 SGHTA and CDR2 FQGTGA. The germline V and J ends were trimmed by 5 bases and 3 bases, with 13 bases remaining between them. This CDR3 comprises 14 residues. CDR3 region: CASSHGGTDYGYTF. As DNA, the CDR3 is TGTGCCAGCAGCCACGGAGGGACGGACTATGGCTACACCTTC.

The J gene is TRBJ2-1, the V gene TRBV7-3; no firm D call. V was shortened by 1 base and J by 0 bases, with 13 bases between the two germline ends. This CDR3 is built from 17 residues. From germline, CDR1 is SGHTA and CDR2 FQGTGA. The CDR3 bases are TGTGCCAGCAGCTTAATCGGCGGTCGTTACTCCTACAATGAGCAGTTCTTC. Its protein is CASSLIGGRYSYNEQFF.

The chain uses TRBV4-2 and TRBJ2-2; TRBD1 is a possible D gene (6 bases). The CDR3 is made up of 17 amino acids. V was clipped by 0 bases and J by 4 bases, with 15 bases between them. Germline V lookup: CDR1 LGHNA, CDR2 YNFKEQ. CDR3 nucleotides: TGTGCCAGCAGCCAAGATTTGCGGCAGGGGATCACCGGGGAGCTGTTTTTT. Translation: CASSQDLRQGITGELFF.

The CDR3 protein is CASSQEGGRGYNEQFF. The CDR3 DNA follows: TGCGCCAGCAGCCAAGAGGGAGGGAGGGGCTACAATGAGCAGTTCTTC. This chain joins TRBV4-1 and TRBJ2-1, with 7 bases matching TRBD2. The trim removed 0 bases at V and 3 bases at J, leaving 5 bases unmatched. The germline gives CDR1 MGHRA, CDR2 YSYEKL. The CDR3 runs to 16 residues.

The chain couples TRBV7-3 to TRBJ1-1; tentative D call: TRBD1 (6 bases). The V and J ends lost 5 bases and 5 bases respectively, with 15 bases between them. Germline V CDR1 and CDR2: SGHTA, FQGTGA. CDR3 length: 14 amino acids. The CDR3 spells CASSRGGAETEAFF. The CDR3 region has the DNA TGTGCCAGCAGCCGCGGGGGGGCGGAAACTGAAGCTTTCTTT.

This clone has a handful of counts. The rearrangement links TRBV27 to TRBJ1-6, with D perhaps matching TRBD1 (6 bases). The V end lost 6 bases, the J end lost 7 bases, and 13 bases lay between the germline ends. Germline V gene lookup returns CDR1 MNHEY and CDR2 SMNVEV (reference sequence). The CDR3 covers 14 residues. The CDR3 bases are TGTGCCAGCAGACGTGGACAGAAGAATTCACCCCTCCACTTT. Protein product: CASRRGQKNSPLHF.

This clone was picked up one time. V is TRBV2 and J is TRBJ1-2; D unclear. The V gene lost 4 bases and the J gene lost 4 bases, with 13 bases spanning the gap. This CDR3 is built from 14 residues. CDR1 SNHLY and CDR2 FYNNEI come from the germline V gene. DNA of the CDR3: TGTGCCAGCAGTGTAGCGGGTCCCAGCTATGGCTACACCTTC. This translates into CASSVAGPSYGYTF.

This clone was counted once. This chain links TRBV28 with TRBJ2-3; D gene uncertain. The CDR3 is 15 residues long. Germline loops: CDR1 MDHEN, CDR2 SYDVKM. The V and J ends lost 6 bases and 0 bases respectively, with 13 bases between them. CDR3 bases: TGTGCCAGCAGATCCGGGTCCACTAGCACAGATACGCAGTATTTT. Its translation is CASRSGSTSTDTQYF.

This sequence joins TRBV7-6 and TRBJ2-5; 9 nucleotides match TRBD2. CDR3 length equals 16 residues. CDR1 and CDR2 (germline): SGHVS, FNYEAQ. The junction had 7 bases not matched to a gene; V was cut back by 4 bases and J by 1 base. As DNA, the CDR3 is TGTGCCAGCAGCTCGAGGACTAGCGTGGGCCAAGAGACCCAGTACTTC. Residues: CASSSRTSVGQETQYF.

This clone was detected only a few times. V usage is TRBV19 and J usage is TRBJ2-1, with TRBD1 identical over 8 bases. V shed 4 bases and J 0 bases; nucleotides not matched to a gene: 11. From germline, CDR1 is LNHDA and CDR2 SQIVND (reference sequence). The CDR3 is 18 amino acids. CDR3 protein: CASSTMDRARFSYNEQFF. In DNA form, the CDR3 reads TGTGCCAGTAGTACGATGGACAGGGCCCGATTCTCCTACAATGAGCAGTTCTTC.

A remark on this clone: The junction departs from germline at one end; a sequencing error may be responsible. This chain joins TRBV6-1 and TRBJ1-6; no reliable D call. The CDR3 consists of 13 residues. CDR1 is MNHNS and CDR2 is SASEGT in the germline V gene. Here the CDR3 DNA reads TGTGCCAGCAGGGAAGATAACAATTCACCCCTCCACTTT. This translates into CASREDNNSPLHF.

This clone was counted only a few times. V gene TRBV6-1 combines with J gene TRBJ1-2; 7 positions match TRBD1. The CDR3 extends over 13 amino acids. V gave up 3 bases and J gave up 4 bases; unmatched junction bases: 2. The germline V gene encodes CDR1 MNHNS and CDR2 SASEGT. CDR3 DNA: TGTGCCAGCAGTGAGACAGGGATCTATGGCTACACCTTC. Protein: CASSETGIYGYTF.

This clone was picked up one time. The genes are TRBV28 and TRBJ1-2, with 8 bases that match TRBD1. With 6 bases clipped from V and 2 bases from J, the junction kept 5 bases outside the gene matches. The CDR3 has 14 amino acids. Per the germline V gene, CDR1 is MDHEN and CDR2 is SYDVKM. CDR3 sequence: CASRKSGGNYGYTF. CDR3 sequence (DNA): TGTGCCAGCAGAAAATCAGGGGGCAACTATGGCTACACCTTC.

On this clone: The sample has other DNA sequences that encode this CDR3 too. The chain recombines TRBV18 with TRBJ1-2; TRBD1 agrees at 9 bases. Trimming at V came to 1 base and at J to 3 bases, leaving 0 bases not matched to a gene. The germline V gene encodes CDR1 KGHSH and CDR2 LQKENI. The CDR3 covers 14 residues. The CDR3 DNA sequence: TGTGCCAGCTCACCACGGACAGGGGACTATGGCTACACCTTC. It encodes CASSPRTGDYGYTF.

About this clone itself: This specimen includes other DNA sequences encoding the same CDR3. The rearrangement links TRBV28 to TRBJ2-5, with 9 bases matching TRBD1. The CDR3 consists of 15 residues. Germline V gene lookup returns CDR1 MDHEN and CDR2 SYDVKM. After removal of 5 bases from V and 7 bases from J, the junction contained 11 bases not matched to a gene. The CDR3 protein is CASSRRGQGIGTQYF. The CDR3 coding sequence is TGTGCCAGCAGTCGGAGAGGACAGGGGATAGGGACCCAGTACTTC.

V gene TRBV7-6 combines with J gene TRBJ2-7; D remains unclear. The V end lost 5 bases, the J end lost 0 bases, and 11 bases lay between the germline ends. This CDR3 is 14 amino acids long. The V gene's germline CDR1 is SGHVS and CDR2 FNYEAQ. This CDR3 reads CASSRDWSSYEQYF. Here the CDR3 DNA reads TGTGCCAGCAGCCGTGACTGGAGCTCCTACGAGCAGTACTTC.

The J gene is TRBJ1-1, the V gene TRBV19; perhaps TRBD1 as D (5 bases). The CDR3 consists of 13 residues. The germline V gene has CDR1 LNHDA and CDR2 SQIVND (reference sequence). V was pared by 7 bases and J by 6 bases, with 15 bases between. In nucleotides, the CDR3 is TGTGCCAGTATGAGGGGATTAGGCGCTGAAGCTTTCTTT. Protein: CASMRGLGAEAFF.

The chain recombines TRBV28 with TRBJ1-4; no firm D call. Per germline, CDR1 MDHEN and CDR2 SYDVKM. CDR3 length: 10 amino acids. V was trimmed by 7 bases and J by 13 bases, leaving 10 bases between them. CDR3 amino acids: CASKSRRLFF. For the CDR3, the DNA is TGTGCCAGCAAATCCAGGAGACTGTTTTTT.

V and J are TRBV7-9 and TRBJ2-1, with a possible D match to TRBD2 (6 bases). Germline assignment: CDR1 SEHNR and CDR2 FQNEAQ (reference sequence). The CDR3 length is 16 residues. Trimming took off 4 bases at V and 8 bases at J, with 21 bases between the two ends. The chain's CDR3 is CASSSSAGGPMDEQFF. The CDR3 bases are TGTGCCAGCAGCTCGAGTGCAGGAGGGCCGATGGATGAGCAGTTCTTC.

The CDR3 spells CASSGGVNQPQHF. CDR3 in DNA: TGTGCCAGCAGTGGGGGGGTGAATCAGCCCCAGCATTTT. The chain carries TRBV7-9 and TRBJ1-5, with D maybe TRBD1 (5 bases). CDR1 SEHNR and CDR2 FQNEAQ come from the germline V gene (reference sequence). V lost 6 bases to trimming and J lost 4 bases, with 10 bases between them. The CDR3 sequence is 13 residues long.

The rearrangement links TRBV15 to TRBJ1-1, with unresolved D. Germline CDR1 reads LNHNV; CDR2 reads YYDKDF (reference sequence). This CDR3 region has 17 residues. V lost 3 bases, J lost 1 base, and 18 bases lay in between. DNA for the CDR3: TGTGCCACCAGCAGTCCCGGTGGACGTTGGGGGAACACTGAAGCTTTCTTT. Its translation: CATSSPGGRWGNTEAFF.

V and J are TRBV20-1 and TRBJ1-5; D gene unclear. Trimming stripped 3 bases from V and 7 bases from J, with 13 bases between. CDR1 and CDR2 (germline): DFQATT, SNEGSKA (reference sequence). The CDR3 has 13 amino acids. In nucleotides, the CDR3 is TGCAGTGCTAGTAGGGCTGCCTCGCAGCCCCAGCATTTT. This translates into CSASRAASQPQHF.